The clone carrying this T cell receptor (beta chain) is a singleton in its sample. The data are from a study of spatial heterogeneity in lung cancer. Each CDR3 protein is one row after TCRdb ran MiXCR on the 5' RACE reads. The sample records around 45,000 distinct CDR3 sequences, around 11% being singletons. Time point of the sample: sample taken at primary tumor resection. TCRs were sequenced from unsorted whole RNA of tumor, nontumor lung or PBMC. The donor group consisted of around 66 patients who had untreated, early-stage non-small cell lung cancer. Specimen: PBMCs, collected at surgery. The sequence came from a female donor with early-stage non-small cell lung cancer.

The CDR3 nucleotides read TGTGCCAGCAGCCTTACAGGGGAGGCCAGTAGCACAGATACGCAGTATTTT. Protein: CASSLTGEASSTDTQYF. V is TRBV5-6 and J is TRBJ2-3; weak D call: TRBD1 (7 bases). Germline CDR1 reads SGHDT; CDR2 reads YYEEEE. This CDR3 is 17 amino acids long. Trimming removed 4 bases at V and 0 bases at J, with 18 bases between.